The present entry profiles one T cell receptor beta chain with its context. The entry originates in a study of blood T cells in healthy people across ages. A sample-barcoded 5' primer and a J-beta primer mix were used in a second PCR of roughly 7 to 11 cycles. MiXCR was run by TCRdb on the 5' RACE reads, yielding one entry per CDR3 protein. Of some 1 million distinct CDR3 sequences in the sample, under 55% are singletons; the top ten hold 18%. In germline, CDR1 is LGHDT, CDR2 YNNKEL (reference sequence). The CDR3 sequence is 14 residues long. This TCR was sampled from a woman in her sixties or seventies in good health. This chain connects TRBV3-1 to TRBJ2-4; TRBD2 matches at 9 bases. Matching the DNA end better, TRBJ2-7 makes the J call doubtful. Sequencing input: blood. The CDR3 sequence: CASSTSGRTSEQYF. The CDR3 coding sequence is TGTGCCAGCAGCACCAGCGGGAGGACCTCCGAGCAGTACTTC.